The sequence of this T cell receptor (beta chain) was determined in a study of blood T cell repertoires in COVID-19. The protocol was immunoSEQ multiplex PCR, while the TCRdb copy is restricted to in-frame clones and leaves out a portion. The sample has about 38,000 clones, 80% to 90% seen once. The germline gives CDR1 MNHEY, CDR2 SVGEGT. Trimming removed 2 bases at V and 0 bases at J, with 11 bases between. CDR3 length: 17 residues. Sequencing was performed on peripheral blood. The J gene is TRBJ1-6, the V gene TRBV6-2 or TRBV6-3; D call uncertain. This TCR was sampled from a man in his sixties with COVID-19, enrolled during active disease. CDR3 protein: CASSYGQESSYNSPLHF. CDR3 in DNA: TGTGCCAGCAGTTACGGGCAGGAATCCTCCTATAATTCACCCCTCCACTTT.